This TCR beta chain is drawn from a study of cytomegalovirus exposure and HLA in healthy donors. Overall study findings and caveats: There were a few CMV-associated chains whose specificity for CMV antigens was confirmed in vitro.

Use of 60 Vbeta and 13 Jbeta primers characterized the PCR. TCRdb keeps only in-frame clones here, not all; method: immunoSEQ multiplex PCR. Counted here are about 140,000 clones, about 84% occurring once; the ten biggest clones make up about 2.4%. Points on this clone: Its antigen is not known.

V was clipped by 4 bases and J by 2 bases; unmatched bases: 4. In germline, CDR1 is SGHAT, CDR2 FQNNGV. The CDR3 contains 14 residues. This TCR derives from a woman between 18 and 30 years old in good health and CMV-seropositive. This chain joins TRBV11-2 and TRBJ1-2, with 7 positions matching TRBD1. Sample: PBMCs. The CDR3 is CASSSRQGNYGYTF. The CDR3 DNA reads TGTGCCAGCAGCTCCAGACAGGGCAACTATGGCTACACCTTC.